The T cell receptor (beta chain) under discussion was sequenced for a study of blood T cell repertoires in COVID-19. The overall study: From the United States, Italy and Spain came samples of acute and convalescent COVID-19. Nucleic acid was either cDNA or gDNA, and it came from T cells, B-cell-depleted T cells, or PBMCs.

The authors' processing: Reference gene primer amplification gave nucleated cell count estimates. The repertoire was sequenced with immunoSEQ multiplex PCR; TCRdb's copy has only in-frame clones and lacks some. That table furnishes V, J and clone size, whereas the DNA furnished D and trimming. The sample has about 12,000 clones, roughly 82% seen once; the top ten hold 21%. The germline V gene encodes CDR1 SGHVS and CDR2 FQNEAQ. Unmatched junction bases numbered 6, after V lost 3 bases and J lost 2 bases. This CDR3 is 15 amino acids long. The gene calls are TRBV7-8 and TRBJ1-1; 7 bases line up with TRBD1. This receptor was obtained from a human donor in a cohort sampled during active COVID-19. The sample comprised peripheral blood. Here the CDR3 reads CASSFEGALNTEAFF. The CDR3 DNA reads as TGTGCCAGCAGCTTTGAGGGGGCCCTAAACACTGAAGCTTTCTTT.